The clone carrying this T cell receptor beta chain was observed a single time. The antigen is unknown. This entry comes from a study of cytomegalovirus exposure and HLA in healthy donors. Study overall: The approximately 110 validation repertoires and the roughly 670 first-cohort repertoires shared a platform, a later analysis reported.

The CDR3 is made up of 16 amino acids. The V gene end was trimmed by 5 bases and the J gene end by 3 bases; junction bases not matched to a gene: 10. Germline V gives CDR1 SGHVS, CDR2 FQNEAQ. Using immunoSEQ multiplex PCR, the repertoire was profiled, and TCRdb retains in-frame clones only, with some absent. This table holds 65,000 to 75,000 clones, 96% found once. Study findings and constraints: Among TCR sequences, most were rare, though some public TCRs appeared in many donors. In a later analysis, first-cohort TCR clusters were found to tend to co-occur in the 120 validation repertoires.

The sequence was collected from a young woman in good health and CMV-seropositive. The chain has TRBV7-8 and TRBJ1-5, with TRBD1 matching 7 bases. The specimen sequenced was PBMCs. CDR3 in amino acids: CASSPGRDSINQPQHF. The CDR3 coding sequence is TGTGCCAGCAGCCCTGGAAGGGACAGCATCAATCAGCCCCAGCATTTT. Supplemented by reference TRBV7-8 and TRBJ1-5, the full variable domain reads GAGVSQSPRYKVAKRGQDVALRCDPISGHVSLFWYQQALGQGPEFLTYFQNEAQLDKSGLPSDRFFAERPEGSVSTLKIQRTQQEDSAVYLCASSPGRDSINQPQHFGDGTRLSIL.